The rows below give T cell receptor beta chains drawn from one sample of a study of blood T cell repertoires in COVID-19. Generated by immunoSEQ multiplex PCR, the TCRdb table keeps only in-frame clones and is missing some. Of about 170,000 clones listed, 84% are singletons. The sample was peripheral blood. All receptors come from a man between 65 and 80 years old with active or convalescent COVID-19. CDR3s leave out the opening cysteine and the closing phenylalanine or tryptophan. The D gene is left open where the match is weak. Clone size is given for some rows only: seen once, a few or many times, or a class if the clone is expanded.

>-|-|TRBV6-5
ASRRTVTYNSPLH
>-|few|TRBV7-9
ASSFEGRGNEQY
>-|-|TRBV7-2
ASTQGGGGGRGTGELF
>TRBD2|-|TRBV18
ASSPSGGYNEQF
>-|-|TRBV4-3
ASSQSVLPEYEQY
>TRBD2|-|TRBV7-2
ASSAPSGSLSSYEQY
>TRBD1|once|TRBV13
ASSTLNSGGEGTGELF
>-|-|TRBV28
ASSQGGVKETQY
>TRBD1|-|TRBV19
ASFDRGLLKMNTEAF
>-|-|TRBV6-2/TRBV6-3
ASRPTTRGISYEQY
>-|-|TRBV6-1
ASSETGGRTSNQPQH
>-|-|TRBV4-3
ASSQVAADPSGANVLT
>-|-|TRBV7-2
ASSSQGDLRPQH
>-|-|TRBV5-1
ASSLVPPGTDTQY
>-|-|TRBV4-1
ASSQARNRDLAKNIQY
>-|-|TRBV5-1
ASGVGGSLDEQY
>-|-|TRBV5-6
ASSLEGSWGTEAF